The sequence of this TCR beta chain was determined in a study of shared clonotypes between healthy human individuals. Profiling relied on immunoSEQ multiplex PCR, and the TCRdb table lists in-frame clones only, not all of them. The table includes roughly 2.2 million clones, 85% to 95% detected once. This clone was detected once. The CDR3 totals 15 residues. CDR1 is SGDLS and CDR2 is YYNGEE in the germline V gene. V shed 4 bases and J shed 3 bases, with 13 bases lying between them. The sample taken for sequencing was naive CD4+ T cells from PBMCs. Subset denoted: CD45RA+ positively selected. The clonotype originates from a man younger than 35 in good health. Some clones in this sample may be carry-over from other donors' samples. The chain is built from TRBV9 and TRBJ1-4, with D tentatively TRBD1 (6 bases). In DNA form, the CDR3 reads TGTGCCAGCAGCCTTGGGGGGCACCCTAATGAAAAACTGTTTTTT. Translating it yields CASSLGGHPNEKLFF.